The rows below give T cell receptor beta chains drawn from one sample of a study of blood T cell repertoires in COVID-19. TCRdb keeps only in-frame clones here, not all; method: immunoSEQ multiplex PCR. In the table there are some 240,000 clones, 80% to 90% of which are singletons. The specimen was PBMCs or T cells enriched from blood (not recorded which). These TCRs come from a woman aged 40 to 55 who had been exposed to COVID-19. Each CDR3 is given with its conserved first and last residue. Size values are once, few and many counts, or a class for expanded clones, and some rows have none.

CDR3aa: CASSPRQGGDTQYF
v_gene: TRBV18
abundance: NA

CDR3aa: CATSDLGQGTRGYTF
v_gene: TRBV24-1
abundance: NA

CDR3aa: CASSPESGRGNQPQHF
v_gene: TRBV4-3
abundance: once

CDR3aa: CASSQDSSWNSPLHF
v_gene: TRBV5-1
abundance: once

CDR3aa: CASSRGTSGTTDTQYF
v_gene: TRBV7-9
abundance: NA

CDR3aa: CAISEIVSHAGTQYF
v_gene: TRBV10-3
abundance: once

CDR3aa: CASSTGQGRAAFF
v_gene: TRBV19
abundance: NA

CDR3aa: CASTPDRDQPQHF
v_gene: TRBV2
abundance: NA

CDR3aa: CASGILAMLGGAQYF
v_gene: TRBV13
abundance: NA

CDR3aa: CASSSWTGEIEAFF
v_gene: TRBV19
abundance: once

CDR3aa: CATDRDRVLIGTEAFF
v_gene: TRBV27
abundance: NA

CDR3aa: CASSVEQGGTGELFF
v_gene: TRBV9
abundance: NA

CDR3aa: CATSDPAGGLGNEQFF
v_gene: TRBV24-1
abundance: NA

CDR3aa: CASRRFERGGNNEQFF
v_gene: TRBV2
abundance: NA

CDR3aa: CASSSMSGEQFF
v_gene: TRBV11-2
abundance: NA

CDR3aa: CASSQGPSHPQETQYF
v_gene: TRBV6-1
abundance: NA

CDR3aa: CASQSGLGRLNEQFF
v_gene: TRBV14
abundance: NA